This is a list of T cell receptor beta chains from one sample in a study of blood T cell repertoires in COVID-19. This table comes from immunoSEQ multiplex PCR, and its TCRdb copy is limited to in-frame clones, with some not included. The table shows roughly 200,000 clones, with under 80% occurring only once. The sequenced sample consisted of peripheral blood. All receptors derive from a man between 50 and 59 years old who had recovered from COVID-19. Each CDR3 is given with its conserved first and last residue. A D gene is named only where the DNA matches it firmly. Clone size is not always given. Where it is, it says once, few, many or a class for expanded clones.

V gene	D gene	J gene	clone size	CDR3 protein	CDR3 DNA
TRBV9	.	TRBJ2-1	few	CASSVADSVRLGEQFF	TGTGCCAGCAGCGTAGCCGATAGCGTGCGCCTGGGTGAGCAGTTCTTC
TRBV28	TRBD1	TRBJ2-5	.	CASSPRTGRETQYF	TGTGCCAGCAGTCCACGGACAGGGAGGGAGACCCAGTACTTC
TRBV20-1	.	TRBJ2-3	.	CSAPKTDTQYF	TGCAGTGCTCCTAAAACAGATACGCAGTATTTT
TRBV2	.	TRBJ2-2	.	CASSEVRLNTGELFF	TGTGCCAGCAGTGAAGTCCGACTTAACACCGGGGAGCTGTTTTTT
TRBV28	TRBD2	TRBJ2-7	.	CASSFGSGGREQYF	TGTGCCAGCAGTTTTGGTTCGGGGGGTCGGGAGCAGTACTTC
TRBV7-2	.	TRBJ2-7	.	CASSPAAESSYEQYF	TGTGCCAGCAGCCCCGCGGCGGAGAGCTCCTACGAGCAGTACTTC
TRBV11-3	.	TRBJ2-1	once	CASSLDRAGLHNEQFF	TGTGCCAGCAGCTTAGATCGGGCAGGGCTCCACAATGAGCAGTTCTTC
TRBV20-1	TRBD1	TRBJ1-1	.	CSAGQAEGAFF	TGCAGTGCCGGACAGGCGGAGGGAGCTTTCTTT
TRBV6-5	TRBD1	TRBJ2-7	.	CASSSDRGGYEQYF	TGTGCCAGCAGCTCAGACAGGGGGGGGTACGAGCAGTACTTC
TRBV28	.	TRBJ2-3	.	CASSKTSTDTQYF	TGTGCCAGCAGCAAGACTAGCACAGATACGCAGTATTTT
TRBV28	TRBD1	TRBJ1-3	.	CASSFRDRGSGNTIYF	TGTGCCAGCAGTTTCCGTGACAGGGGCTCTGGAAACACCATATATTTT
TRBV28	TRBD1	TRBJ2-3	few	CASSSGQGGFTDTQYF	TGTGCCAGCAGTTCCGGACAGGGGGGGTTCACAGATACGCAGTATTTT
TRBV3-1/TRBV3-2	TRBD2	TRBJ2-1	.	CASSQGSGGREQFF	TGTGCCAGCAGCCAAGGGTCGGGGGGGCGTGAGCAGTTCTTC
TRBV11-2	TRBD2	TRBJ2-1	.	CASSLPRGRAVNEQFF	TGTGCCAGCAGCTTACCTCGCGGGAGGGCCGTCAATGAGCAGTTCTTC
TRBV4-3	.	TRBJ2-5	.	CASSQDLVGQGLGFGETQYF	TGCGCCAGCAGCCAAGATTTGGTGGGGCAGGGCCTAGGTTTCGGGGAGACCCAGTACTTC
TRBV19	TRBD2	TRBJ2-7	once	CASTLTSGNYEQYF	TGTGCCAGCACACTTACTAGCGGGAATTACGAGCAGTACTTC
TRBV7-9	TRBD1	TRBJ2-1	.	CASSLDQGANEQFF	TGTGCCAGCAGCTTAGACCAGGGGGCCAATGAGCAGTTCTTC
TRBV2	.	TRBJ1-4	.	CASSLHGGTNEKLFF	TGTGCCAGCAGTCTACACGGGGGAACTAATGAAAAACTGTTTTTT
TRBV28	.	TRBJ1-6	.	CASSLLGAGDSPLHF	TGTGCCAGCAGTTTATTAGGGGCTGGCGATTCACCCCTCCACTTT
TRBV7-8	.	TRBJ1-5	.	CASTWGGDQPQHF	TGTGCCAGCACCTGGGGGGGCGATCAGCCCCAGCATTTT
TRBV3-1/TRBV3-2	TRBD1	TRBJ2-6	.	CASSLRDRGFTGANVLTF	TGTGCCAGCAGCCTCCGGGACAGGGGTTTCACTGGGGCCAACGTCCTGACTTTC
TRBV7-8	TRBD2	TRBJ2-5	.	CASSLALAGGPLYF	TGTGCCAGCAGCTTAGCACTAGCGGGAGGGCCTTTGTACTTC
TRBV27	TRBD1	TRBJ2-3	few	CATQDRGSTDTQYF	TGTGCCACCCAAGACAGGGGCTCGACAGATACGCAGTATTTT
TRBV3-1/TRBV3-2	.	TRBJ1-1	.	CASSQDYRDAAFF	TGTGCCAGCAGCCAAGACTACAGGGACGCGGCTTTCTTT
TRBV10-3	TRBD1	TRBJ2-5	.	CAISPGTGNPAGTQYF	TGTGCCATCAGCCCCGGGACAGGGAACCCGGCAGGGACCCAGTACTTC
TRBV5-1	TRBD1	TRBJ2-3	.	CASTIQGGTDTQYF	TGCGCCAGCACCATCCAGGGGGGCACAGATACGCAGTATTTT
TRBV9	TRBD2	TRBJ2-5	once	CASSVREGTEETQYF	TGTGCCAGCAGCGTTCGGGAGGGTACCGAAGAGACCCAGTACTTC
TRBV27	.	TRBJ1-2	.	CASNSGLGDGYTF	TGTGCCAGCAACTCGGGCCTAGGGGATGGCTACACCTTC
TRBV18	TRBD1	TRBJ1-5	few	CASSPATGGDSNQPQHF	TGTGCCAGCTCACCAGCGACAGGGGGTGATAGCAATCAGCCCCAGCATTTT
TRBV4-1	TRBD1	TRBJ1-2	.	CASSLDTGGYGYTF	TGCGCCAGCAGCCTGGATACAGGGGGCTATGGCTACACCTTC
TRBV28	.	TRBJ1-1	.	CASSFVGANTEAFF	TGTGCCAGCAGTTTTGTGGGGGCGAACACTGAAGCTTTCTTT
TRBV7-3	.	TRBJ2-7	.	CASSLTTTSVQYF	TGTGCCAGCAGCTTAACGACGACTTCCGTGCAGTACTTC
TRBV30	TRBD1	TRBJ2-2	.	CAFTGTVHTGELFF	TGTGCCTTTACCGGGACAGTACACACCGGGGAGCTGTTTTTT
TRBV6-6	TRBD1	TRBJ1-2	once	CASSPSGTAYGYTF	TGTGCCAGCAGTCCGTCCGGGACAGCCTATGGCTACACCTTC
TRBV30	.	TRBJ1-4	few	CAWSETDSARTNEKLFF	TGTGCCTGGAGTGAGACGGACAGCGCCAGAACTAATGAAAAACTGTTTTTT
TRBV2	TRBD2	TRBJ2-1	.	CASRRAGELHEQFF	TGTGCCAGCAGGAGGGCGGGAGAGCTGCATGAGCAGTTCTTC
TRBV4-1	.	TRBJ2-7	few	CASSHRIRDKDYEQYF	TGCGCCAGCAGCCATCGAATCCGGGACAAGGACTACGAGCAGTACTTC
TRBV18	TRBD1	TRBJ2-7	.	CASSAGTGDSHEQYF	TGTGCCAGCTCCGCCGGGACAGGGGATTCGCACGAGCAGTACTTC
TRBV19	.	TRBJ1-5	.	CASSTQTGLYQPQHF	TGTGCCAGTAGTACCCAGACAGGCCTATATCAGCCCCAGCATTTT
TRBV2	.	TRBJ2-4	.	CASSSTKILAKNIQYF	TGTGCCAGCAGTTCCACAAAGATCTTAGCCAAAAACATTCAGTACTTC
TRBV9	.	TRBJ2-3	.	CASSVGASSPTDTQYF	TGTGCCAGCAGCGTAGGGGCTAGCTCGCCTACAGATACGCAGTATTTT
TRBV7-9	TRBD2	TRBJ2-1	few	CASSPWRTSGSGEQFF	TGTGCCAGCAGCCCATGGCGGACTAGCGGGAGTGGTGAGCAGTTCTTC
TRBV19	.	TRBJ1-4	.	CATINSGTPNEKLFF	TGTGCCACCATTAACTCCGGGACTCCTAATGAAAAACTGTTTTTT
TRBV2	.	TRBJ1-2	.	CASSEFGYGYTF	TGTGCCAGCAGTGAATTCGGCTATGGCTACACCTTC
TRBV29-1	TRBD1	TRBJ2-3	.	CSARTGGVTDTQYF	TGCAGCGCCCGGACAGGGGGTGTCACAGATACGCAGTATTTT
TRBV2	TRBD1	TRBJ1-1	once	CASSYRGRGLNTEAFF	TGTGCCAGCAGTTACAGGGGCCGTGGGCTTAACACTGAAGCTTTCTTT
TRBV29-1	TRBD2	TRBJ2-5	many	CSVVLAGDLGRGTQYF	TGCAGCGTTGTTCTAGCGGGAGACCTGGGGCGGGGGACCCAGTACTTC
TRBV27	TRBD2	TRBJ2-7	.	CASSRGLAGGYSYEQYF	TGTGCCAGCAGTAGGGGACTAGCGGGAGGTTACTCCTACGAGCAGTACTTC
TRBV29-1	TRBD1	TRBJ2-7	.	CSVKTGPTYEQYF	TGCAGCGTGAAGACAGGGCCTACCTACGAGCAGTACTTC
TRBV5-3	.	TRBJ2-2	.	CARRFGAGELFF	TGTGCCAGAAGGTTTGGAGCCGGGGAGCTGTTTTTT
TRBV5-1	TRBD1	TRBJ2-7	.	CASSYIAGTGMNYEQYF	TGCGCCAGCAGTTATATCGCCGGGACAGGGATGAACTACGAGCAGTACTTC
TRBV27	TRBD1	TRBJ2-7	.	CASKGQGSYEQYF	TGTGCCAGCAAAGGACAGGGTTCCTACGAGCAGTACTTC
TRBV4-1	TRBD2	TRBJ2-2	few	CASSRGLAGAPTNTGELFF	TGCGCCAGCAGCCGCGGACTAGCGGGGGCACCAACGAACACCGGGGAGCTGTTTTTT
TRBV5-1	.	TRBJ1-5	.	CASSLGGQDQPQHF	TGCGCCAGCAGCTTGGGGGGGCAGGATCAGCCCCAGCATTTT
TRBV29-1	TRBD1	TRBJ1-1	.	CSVEDYAYRGTEAFF	TGCAGCGTTGAAGATTATGCATACAGGGGCACTGAAGCTTTCTTT
TRBV7-2	.	TRBJ2-1	.	CASSLSRVNEQFF	TGTGCCAGCAGCTTAAGCAGGGTAAATGAGCAGTTCTTC
TRBV11-3	TRBD2	TRBJ2-1	.	CASSLTSGSPEQFF	TGTGCCAGCAGCCTGACTAGCGGGAGCCCTGAGCAGTTCTTC
TRBV7-6	TRBD1	TRBJ2-7	.	CASSLGDRAPYEQYF	TGTGCCAGCAGCTTAGGGGACAGGGCCCCCTACGAGCAGTACTTC
TRBV6-6	.	TRBJ2-7	.	CASSSPSSGGSEQYF	TGTGCCAGCAGTTCCCCGAGTAGCGGCGGCTCCGAGCAGTACTTC
TRBV5-1	.	TRBJ1-2	few	CASSLASKRANYGYTF	TGCGCCAGCAGCTTGGCCTCTAAACGGGCTAACTATGGCTACACCTTC